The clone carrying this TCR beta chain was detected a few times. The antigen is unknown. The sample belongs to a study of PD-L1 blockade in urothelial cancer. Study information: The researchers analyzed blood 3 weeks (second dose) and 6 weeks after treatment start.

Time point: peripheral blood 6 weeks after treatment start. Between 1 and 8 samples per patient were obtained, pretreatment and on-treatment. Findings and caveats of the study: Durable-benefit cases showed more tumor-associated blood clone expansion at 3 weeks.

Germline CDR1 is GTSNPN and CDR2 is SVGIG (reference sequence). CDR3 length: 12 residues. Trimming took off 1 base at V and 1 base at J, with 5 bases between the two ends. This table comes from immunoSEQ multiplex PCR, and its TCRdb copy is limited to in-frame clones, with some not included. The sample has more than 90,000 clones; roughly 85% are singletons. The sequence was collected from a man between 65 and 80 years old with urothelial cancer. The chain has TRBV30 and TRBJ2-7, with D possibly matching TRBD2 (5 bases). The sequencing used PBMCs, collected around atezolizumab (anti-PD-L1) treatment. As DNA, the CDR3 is TGTGCCTGGAGTGCGGGGTCCTACGAGCAGTACTTC. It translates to CAWSAGSYEQYF. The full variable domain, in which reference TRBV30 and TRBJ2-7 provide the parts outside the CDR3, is SQTIHQWPATLVQPVGSPLSLECTVEGTSNPNLYWYRQAAGRGLQLLFYSVGIGQISSEVPQNLSASRPQDRQFILSSKKLLLSDSGFYLCAWSAGSYEQYFGPGTRLTVT.